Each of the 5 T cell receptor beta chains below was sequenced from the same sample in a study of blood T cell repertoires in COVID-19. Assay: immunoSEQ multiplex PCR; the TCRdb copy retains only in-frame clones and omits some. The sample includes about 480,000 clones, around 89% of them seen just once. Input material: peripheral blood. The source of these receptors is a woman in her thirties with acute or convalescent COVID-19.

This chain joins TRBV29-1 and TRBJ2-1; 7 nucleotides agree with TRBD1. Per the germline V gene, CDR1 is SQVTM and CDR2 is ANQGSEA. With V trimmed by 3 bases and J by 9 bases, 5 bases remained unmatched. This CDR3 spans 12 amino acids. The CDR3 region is CSVEKGAGEQFF. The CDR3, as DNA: TGCAGCGTTGAGAAGGGGGCAGGTGAGCAGTTCTTC.

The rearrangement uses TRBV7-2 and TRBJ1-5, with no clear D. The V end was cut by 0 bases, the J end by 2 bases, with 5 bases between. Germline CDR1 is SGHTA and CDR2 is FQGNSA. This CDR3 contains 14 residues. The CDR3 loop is CASSLAPGNQPQHF. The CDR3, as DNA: TGTGCCAGCAGCTTAGCGCCAGGCAATCAGCCCCAGCATTTT. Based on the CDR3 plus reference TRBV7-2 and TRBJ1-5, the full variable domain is GAGVSQSPSNKVTEKGKDVELRCDPISGHTALYWYRQSLGQGLEFLIYFQGNSAPDKSGLPSDRFSAERTGGSVSTLTIQRTQQEDSAVYLCASSLAPGNQPQHFGDGTRLSIL.

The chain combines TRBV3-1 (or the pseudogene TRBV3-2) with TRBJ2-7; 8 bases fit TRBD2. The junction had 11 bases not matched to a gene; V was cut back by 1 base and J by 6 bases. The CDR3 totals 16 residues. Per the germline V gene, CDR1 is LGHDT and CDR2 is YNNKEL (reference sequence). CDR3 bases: TGTGCCAGCAGCCAAGCCGCTAGCGGGCTAAGAGGCGAGCAGTACTTC. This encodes CASSQAASGLRGEQYF.

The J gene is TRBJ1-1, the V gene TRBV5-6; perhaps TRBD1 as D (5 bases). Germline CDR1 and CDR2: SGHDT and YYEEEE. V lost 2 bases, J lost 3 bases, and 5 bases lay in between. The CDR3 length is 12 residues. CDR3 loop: CASSLQDTEAFF. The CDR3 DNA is TGTGCCAGCAGCTTACAGGACACTGAAGCTTTCTTT.

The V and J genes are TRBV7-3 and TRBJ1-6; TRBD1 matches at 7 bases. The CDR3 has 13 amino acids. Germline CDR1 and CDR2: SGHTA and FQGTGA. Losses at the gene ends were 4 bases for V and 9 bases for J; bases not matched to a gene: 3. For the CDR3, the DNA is TGTGCCAGCAGCTCTGACAGGGCTTCACCCCTCCACTTT. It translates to CASSSDRASPLHF.